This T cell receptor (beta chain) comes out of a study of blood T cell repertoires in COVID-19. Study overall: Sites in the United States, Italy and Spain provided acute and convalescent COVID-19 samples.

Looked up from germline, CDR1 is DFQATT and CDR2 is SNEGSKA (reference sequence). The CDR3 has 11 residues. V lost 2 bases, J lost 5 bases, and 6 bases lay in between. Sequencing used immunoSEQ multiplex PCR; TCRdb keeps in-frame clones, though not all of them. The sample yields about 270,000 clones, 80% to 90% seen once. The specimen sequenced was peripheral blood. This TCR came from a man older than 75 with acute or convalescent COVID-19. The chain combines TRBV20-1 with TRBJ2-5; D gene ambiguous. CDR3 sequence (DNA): TGCAGTGCTAGATTCGGGGAGACCCAGTACTTC. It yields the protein CSARFGETQYF.